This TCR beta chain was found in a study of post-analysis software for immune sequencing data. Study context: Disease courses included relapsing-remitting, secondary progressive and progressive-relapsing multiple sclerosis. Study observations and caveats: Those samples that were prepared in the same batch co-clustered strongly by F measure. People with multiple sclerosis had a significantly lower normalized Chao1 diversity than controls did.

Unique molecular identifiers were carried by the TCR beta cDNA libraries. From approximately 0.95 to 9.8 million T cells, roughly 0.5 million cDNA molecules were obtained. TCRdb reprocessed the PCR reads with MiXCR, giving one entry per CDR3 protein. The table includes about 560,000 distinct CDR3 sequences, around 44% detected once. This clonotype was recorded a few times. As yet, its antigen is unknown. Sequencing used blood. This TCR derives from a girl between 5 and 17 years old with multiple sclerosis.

The CDR3: CASGFRGQPQHF. CDR3 sequence (DNA): TGTGCCAGCGGGTTTAGGGGCCAGCCCCAGCATTTT. The chain recombines TRBV2 with TRBJ1-5; maybe TRBD1 (5 bases). Germline V gene data show CDR1 as SNHLY and CDR2 as FYNNEI. Between the trimmed V and J ends, which lost 8 bases and 7 bases, there was a span of 12 bases. The CDR3 consists of 12 residues.